This entry lists 20 T cell receptor beta chains sequenced from one sample in a study of shared clonotypes between healthy human individuals. Only in-frame clones appear in the TCRdb table, and some are missing; sequencing was by immunoSEQ multiplex PCR. The profile covers about 2.3 million clones, with approximately 95% appearing a single time and 0.39% taken by the ten largest. The sample taken for sequencing was naive CD4+ T cells from PBMCs. The subset: CD45RA+ positively selected. The receptors were sampled from a man aged 18 to 35 in good health. Some clones in this sample may be carry-over from other donors' samples.

The rearrangement links TRBV9 to TRBJ2-1, with D perhaps matching TRBD1 or TRBD2 (6 bases each). This CDR3 contains 16 residues. The V end lost 4 bases, the J end lost 4 bases, and 18 bases lay between the germline ends. Germline V gene lookup returns CDR1 SGDLS and CDR2 YYNGEE. The CDR3 coding sequence is TGTGCCAGCAGCCCATCTGGGGGGCGGGCGTACAATGAGCAGTTCTTC. It translates to CASSPSGGRAYNEQFF.

This chain connects TRBV9 to TRBJ1-1; weak D call: TRBD1 (6 bases). Germline assignment: CDR1 SGDLS and CDR2 YYNGEE. The V and J ends lost 7 bases and 4 bases respectively, with 14 bases between them. CDR3 length equals 13 residues. DNA for the CDR3: TGTGCCAGCGGCCAGGGGTTCGGCACTGAAGCTTTCTTT. Protein: CASGQGFGTEAFF.

This sequence joins TRBV5-1 and TRBJ1-1, with D unresolved. Germline loops: CDR1 SGHRS, CDR2 YFSETQ. V was pared by 4 bases and J by 6 bases, with 19 bases between. There are 15 residues in the CDR3. The CDR3 here is CASSDGIVPNAEAFF. CDR3 sequence (DNA): TGCGCCAGCAGCGACGGCATCGTTCCTAATGCTGAAGCTTTCTTT.

The chain carries TRBV2 and TRBJ1-5; a weak D match, TRBD1 (6 bases). Trimming pared 3 bases from V and 0 bases from J, leaving 12 bases between. Looked up from germline, CDR1 is SNHLY and CDR2 is FYNNEI. The CDR3 has 16 amino acids. This CDR3 is CASSDQGRGSNQPQHF. In DNA form, the CDR3 reads TGTGCCAGCAGTGATCAGGGGAGGGGTAGCAATCAGCCCCAGCATTTT. The full variable domain, rest sourced from reference TRBV2 and TRBJ1-5, is EPEVTQTPSHQVTQMGQEVILRCVPISNHLYFYWYRQILGQKVEFLVSFYNNEISEKSEIFDDQFSVERPDGSNFTLKIRSTKLEDSAMYFCASSDQGRGSNQPQHFGDGTRLSIL.

For this clone: Other nucleotide sequences in the sample specify the same CDR3. J is TRBJ2-5 and V is TRBV7-9, with D perhaps matching TRBD2 (5 bases). This CDR3 region has 12 residues. Per the germline V gene, CDR1 is SEHNR and CDR2 is FQNEAQ (reference sequence). Between the trimmed V and J ends, which lost 5 bases and 5 bases, there was a span of 9 bases. CDR3 bases: TGTGCCAGCAGCCCGACGGGGGAGACCCAGTACTTC. Translated, it gives CASSPTGETQYF. Filled out from reference TRBV7-9 and TRBJ2-5, the complete variable domain reads DTGVSQNPRHKITKRGQNVTFRCDPISEHNRLYWYRQTLGQGPEFLTYFQNEAQLEKSRLLSDRFSAERPKGSFSTLEIQRTEQGDSAMYLCASSPTGETQYFGPGTRLLVL.

The rearrangement joins TRBV2 to TRBJ1-3; no firm D call. Per germline, CDR1 SNHLY and CDR2 FYNNEI. V was trimmed by 6 bases and J by 0 bases, leaving 15 bases between them. The CDR3 loop spans 16 amino acids. The CDR3 is CASSYLLKLSGNTIYF. The CDR3 nucleotides are TGTGCCAGCAGCTACCTGCTTAAACTCTCTGGAAACACCATATATTTT.

The chain has TRBV4-2 and TRBJ1-4, with 8 bases aligning to TRBD1. Trimming took 3 bases from V and 1 from J; bases not matched to a gene: 13. Germline assignment: CDR1 LGHNA and CDR2 YNFKEQ. CDR3 length: 19 residues. In DNA form, the CDR3 reads TGTGCCAGCAGCCAGCCAACAGGGGGAGGAAGAAAAACTAATGAAAAACTGTTTTTT. Translating it yields CASSQPTGGGRKTNEKLFF.

This chain connects TRBV18 to TRBJ2-5; D not resolved. This CDR3 is 13 amino acids long. Germline lookup yields CDR1 KGHSH and CDR2 LQKENI. Trimming removed 4 bases at V and 7 bases at J, with 13 bases between. The CDR3 DNA reads TGTGCCAGCTCACTAACCGGGCGTTCGACCCAGTACTTC. Protein: CASSLTGRSTQYF.

The gene calls are TRBV7-8 and TRBJ2-3, with D unclear. CDR1 is SGHVS and CDR2 is FQNEAQ in the germline V gene. The length of the CDR3 is 14 residues. Trimming left V 4 bases short and J 2 bases short, with 10 bases between. Written as DNA, the CDR3 is TGTGCCAGCAGCTGGTTAGGTTTCACAGATACGCAGTATTTT. This translates into CASSWLGFTDTQYF. Complete variable domain (other parts from reference TRBV7-8 and TRBJ2-3): GAGVSQSPRYKVAKRGQDVALRCDPISGHVSLFWYQQALGQGPEFLTYFQNEAQLDKSGLPSDRFFAERPEGSVSTLKIQRTQQEDSAVYLCASSWLGFTDTQYFGPGTRLTVL.

A word on this clone: The same CDR3 is also encoded by other DNA sequences in this sample. V gene TRBV18 combines with J gene TRBJ1-3, with D tentatively TRBD1 (5 bases). The V end was cut by 1 base, the J end by 2 bases, with 6 bases between. The CDR3 spans 14 residues. CDR1 and CDR2 from the germline V gene are KGHSH and LQKENI. The CDR3 is CASSPRDAGNTIYF. CDR3 bases: TGTGCCAGCTCACCACGGGACGCTGGAAACACCATATATTTT.

The gene calls are TRBV18 and TRBJ2-5; D is undetermined. This CDR3 is built from 12 residues. V lost 1 base to trimming and J lost 3 bases, with 3 bases between them. The germline gives CDR1 KGHSH, CDR2 LQKENI. The CDR3 protein is CASSPRKETQYF. For the CDR3, the DNA is TGTGCCAGCTCACCACGGAAAGAGACCCAGTACTTC.

The chain recombines TRBV11-2 with TRBJ2-3; a possible D gene is TRBD2 (6 bases). The CDR3 totals 15 residues. CDR1 is SGHAT, CDR2 FQNNGV, per germline. The V and J ends lost 5 bases and 3 bases respectively, with 15 bases between them. CDR3 bases: TGTGCCAGCAGCCACAGGAGGGAGATAACAGATACGCAGTATTTT. It specifies CASSHRREITDTQYF.

This chain uses TRBV7-8 with TRBJ2-7; 7 nucleotides align to TRBD2. Germline V gene sequence: CDR1 SGHVS, CDR2 FQNEAQ. The CDR3 has 16 residues. The V and J ends lost 1 base and 2 bases, in that order; junction bases with no gene match: 8. DNA of the CDR3: TGTGCCAGCAGCTTAGGAGGGAGGGCCATACCCTACGAGCAGTACTTC. Translating gives CASSLGGRAIPYEQYF.

V usage is TRBV7-2 and J usage is TRBJ1-2, with 7 nucleotides matching TRBD1. The CDR3 length is 13 residues. Looked up from germline, CDR1 is SGHTA and CDR2 is FQGNSA. J lost 6 bases, V lost 5 bases, and 6 bases had no gene match. DNA for the CDR3: TGTGCCAGCAGCGCCAGGGGGGGAGATGGCTACACCTTC. It encodes CASSARGGDGYTF.

This chain joins TRBV30 and TRBJ2-7; TRBD2 matches at 7 bases. After removal of 2 bases from V and 4 bases from J, the junction contained 5 bases not matched to a gene. The germline gives CDR1 GTSNPN, CDR2 SVGIG (reference sequence). CDR3 length equals 13 residues. The DNA for the CDR3 is TGTGCCTGGAGTCTGGCGGGAGCGTACGAGCAGTACTTC. Protein product: CAWSLAGAYEQYF. Complete variable domain (other parts from reference TRBV30 and TRBJ2-7): SQTIHQWPATLVQPVGSPLSLECTVEGTSNPNLYWYRQAAGRGLQLLFYSVGIGQISSEVPQNLSASRPQDRQFILSSKKLLLSDSGFYLCAWSLAGAYEQYFGPGTRLTVT.

This clone was counted a single time. The chain recombines TRBV6-5 with TRBJ1-1, with D tentatively TRBD1 (5 bases). The ends were cut back, 2 bases at V and 5 bases at J, with 12 bases in the middle. There are 14 residues in the CDR3. CDR1 and CDR2 (germline): MNHEY, SVGAGI. This chain's CDR3 is CASSYGGWVTEAFF. CDR3 nucleotides: TGTGCCAGCAGTTACGGGGGTTGGGTTACTGAAGCTTTCTTT.

This clone was counted a single time. V usage is TRBV2 and J usage is TRBJ1-1; D is undetermined. Trimming left V 10 bases short and J 4 bases short, with 16 bases between. From germline, CDR1 is SNHLY and CDR2 FYNNEI. This CDR3 has 13 residues. The CDR3 here is CATIRTGGTEAFF. CDR3 nucleotide sequence: TGTGCCACCATTAGGACCGGCGGCACTGAAGCTTTCTTT.

The chain couples TRBV11-1 to TRBJ1-5; TRBD1 agrees at 12 bases. Germline loops: CDR1 SGHAT, CDR2 FQDESV (reference sequence). The V segment lost 5 bases and the J segment 6 bases; nucleotides outside the gene matches: 11. The CDR3 covers 17 residues. DNA of the CDR3: TGTGCCAGCAGCCCCGGGACAGGGGGCAGGGAGGTTCAGCCCCAGCATTTT. As protein: CASSPGTGGREVQPQHF.

The chain is built from TRBV19 and TRBJ1-2, with 10 bases identical to TRBD1. The V segment lost 7 bases and the J segment 7 bases; nucleotides outside the gene matches: 6. Germline values: CDR1 LNHDA, CDR2 SQIVND (reference sequence). The CDR3 covers 13 residues. CDR3 DNA sequence: TGTGCCAGTACCGGGGGGACAGGGGCTGGCTACACCTTC. This gives the protein CASTGGTGAGYTF.

This clone was seen once. The CDR3 DNA reads TGCGCCAGCAGGGAAGGGGACCAAGAGACCCAGTACTTC. Translating it yields CASREGDQETQYF. The V and J genes are TRBV5-1 and TRBJ2-5; possibly TRBD1 for D (5 bases). V dropped 5 bases and J dropped 0 bases, with 8 bases sitting between them. The germline V gene has CDR1 SGHRS and CDR2 YFSETQ. The CDR3 is made up of 13 amino acids.